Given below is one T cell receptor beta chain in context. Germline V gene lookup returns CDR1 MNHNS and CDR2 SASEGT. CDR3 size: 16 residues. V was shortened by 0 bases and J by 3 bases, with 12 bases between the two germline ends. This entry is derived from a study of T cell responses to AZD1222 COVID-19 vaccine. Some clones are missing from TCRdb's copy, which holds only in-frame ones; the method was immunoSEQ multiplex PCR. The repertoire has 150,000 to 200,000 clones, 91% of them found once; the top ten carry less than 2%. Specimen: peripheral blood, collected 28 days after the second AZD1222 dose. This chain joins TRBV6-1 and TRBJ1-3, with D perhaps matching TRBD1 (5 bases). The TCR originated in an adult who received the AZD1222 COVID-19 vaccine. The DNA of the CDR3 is TGTGCCAGCAGTGAAGCAAGTGCAGGGTTTGGAAACACCATATATTTT. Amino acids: CASSEASAGFGNTIYF.